The clone carrying this TCR beta chain was found a few times. Its specificity is unknown. These data originate in a study of T-cell memory formation after mild COVID-19. Study-level information: TCR clusters were largely donor specific. Study-level findings and limits: A second wave expanding day 15 to 37 was CD4+-biased; contracting clones were balanced.

TCRdb re-analysed the 5' RACE reads in MiXCR, keeping a single row per CDR3 protein. The sample consists of tens of thousands of distinct CDR3 sequences, roughly 12% of them appearing once. The CDR3 covers 13 residues. V lost 5 bases and J lost 3, with 9 bases in between. The germline gives CDR1 SEHNR, CDR2 FQNEAQ (reference sequence). V gene TRBV7-9 combines with J gene TRBJ2-3; D possibly corresponds to TRBD2 (6 bases). The sequence came from an adult woman who had mild COVID-19 (a few samples of this study predate the infection). Cell type and time point are not known. Sequencing was performed on PBMCs or a T cell subset sorted from them (not recorded which). CDR3: CASSRGLTDTQYF. In nucleotides, the CDR3 is TGTGCCAGCAGCCGGGGACTTACAGATACGCAGTATTTT.